The 32 T cell receptor beta chains below come from one sample, sequenced in a study of breast tumors, draining lymph nodes, adjacent tissues. Axillary draining lymph nodes of breast cancer patients supplied the node samples. TCRdb used MiXCR to reprocess the multiplex PCR reads, holding one entry per CDR3 protein. Of approximately 170,000 distinct CDR3 sequences in the sample, 30% to 35% are singletons; the top ten hold approximately 4.2%. The sample comprised axillary lymph node tissue. Receptors were obtained from a female donor with breast cancer. Some clones in this sample may be carry-over from other donors' samples.

There are many counts of this clonotype. CDR3 residues: CASSLEAGASEQYF. The CDR3, as DNA: TGTGCCAGCAGCTTGGAAGCGGGAGCTAGCGAGCAGTACTTC. This sequence joins TRBV5-4 and TRBJ2-7, with 8 bases that match TRBD2. The length of the CDR3 is 14 residues. V was clipped by 0 bases and J by 6 bases; unmatched bases: 5. Germline values: CDR1 SGHNT, CDR2 YYREEE (reference sequence).

This clonotype was counted many times. J is TRBJ1-4 and V is TRBV5-6; 8 nucleotides agree with TRBD1. V was clipped by 4 bases and J by 6 bases; unmatched bases: 5. Germline CDR1 and CDR2: SGHDT and YYEEEE. This CDR3 is 14 amino acids long. CDR3 DNA sequence: TGTGCCAGCAGCCCACCGGGACAGGATGAAAAACTGTTTTTT. It specifies CASSPPGQDEKLFF.

Of note for this clonotype: A read error is possible here, since a much larger clone lies one base away. The chain is built from TRBV7-8 and TRBJ2-3, with 11 nucleotides matching TRBD2. Germline V lookup: CDR1 SGHVS, CDR2 FQNEAQ. The J segment lost 8 bases and the V segment lost 1 base, leaving 17 bases of the junction unmatched. The CDR3 loop spans 19 amino acids. The CDR3 reads CASSLGLAGGPANPGTQYF. CDR3 DNA sequence: TGTGCCAGCAGCTTAGGGCTAGCGGGGGGCCCGGCTAATCCTGGTACGCAGTATTTT.

In its sample, this clonotype was seen many times. The V gene is TRBV10-3, the J gene TRBJ2-5, with 12 bases matching TRBD2. Germline assignment: CDR1 ENHRY and CDR2 SYGVKD. V shed 10 bases, J shed 5 bases, and the junction held 14 bases outside the gene matches. The CDR3 has 16 residues. In DNA, the CDR3 is TGTGCCACCAGCGCTAGCGGGGGGGCCCCGGGGGAGACCCAGTACTTC. It is translated as CATSASGGAPGETQYF.

This clonotype was counted only a few times. The chain has TRBV20-1 and TRBJ2-1; D not certain. The CDR3 runs 13 residues. Germline V CDR1 and CDR2: DFQATT, SNEGSKA (reference sequence). The CDR3 nucleotides read TGCAGCAGTTACAATGGGGCCTACAATGAGCAGTTCTTC. This gives the protein CSSYNGAYNEQFF.

The chain links TRBV7-2 to TRBJ1-1, with no clear D. In germline, CDR1 is SGHTA, CDR2 FQGNSA. Trimming took off 5 bases at V and 0 bases at J, with 25 bases between the two ends. There are 19 residues in the CDR3. The CDR3, as DNA: TGTGCCAGCAGCCGGCCCTTAGAGGGCTACCTCAGGATGAACACTGAAGCTTTCTTT. This encodes CASSRPLEGYLRMNTEAFF.

This clonotype was detected ten times or more. This sequence joins TRBV5-8 and TRBJ2-7; D gene ambiguous. Trimming stripped 3 bases from V and 9 bases from J, with 4 bases between. The CDR3 covers 9 residues. Per the germline V gene, CDR1 is SGHTS and CDR2 is YDEGEE. The CDR3, as DNA: TGTGCCAGCAGCTCTGGGCAGTACTTC. Protein: CASSSGQYF.

Concerning this clonotype: Since a much larger clone is just one base distant, this may be a read error. The chain joins TRBV30 to TRBJ2-7; D gene ambiguous. Germline values: CDR1 GTSNPN, CDR2 SVGIG (reference sequence). The CDR3 runs 13 residues. The CDR3 DNA is TGTGCCTGGAGCGTGGATCCTTCCTACGTGCAGTACTTC. It is translated as CAWSVDPSYVQYF. The variable domain in full, completed from reference TRBV30 and TRBJ2-7, reads SQTIHQWPATLVQPVGSPLSLECTVEGTSNPNLYWYRQAAGRGLQLLFYSVGIGQISSEVPQNLSASRPQDRQFILSSKKLLLSDSGFYLCAWSVDPSYVQYFGPGTRLTVT.

This clonotype was observed many times. The chain combines TRBV20-1 with TRBJ1-2; possibly TRBD1 for D (5 bases). CDR3 length: 14 residues. Germline CDR1 reads DFQATT; CDR2 reads SNEGSKA (reference sequence). Trimming removed 3 bases from V and 1 base from J, with 12 bases in between. CDR3 loop: CSASPGMINYGYTF. CDR3 bases: TGCAGTGCTAGTCCAGGGATGATTAACTATGGCTACACCTTC.

This clonotype showed up just a few times. One base away lies a much larger clone, so this may be a sequencing read error. This chain uses TRBV9 with TRBJ2-1; TRBD1 is a possible D gene (6 bases). Germline CDR1 SGDLS, CDR2 YYNGEE. Trimming shortened V by 4 bases and J by 0 bases, and 11 bases separated the two germline ends. This CDR3 contains 15 residues. The CDR3 coding sequence is TGTGCCAGCAGCCCCAGACAGGTCTCCTACAATGAGCAGTTCTTC. This gives the protein CASSPRQVSYNEQFF.

This clonotype has at least ten counts. CDR3 coding DNA: TGCAGTGCTATTCTATCCTACAATGAGCAGTTCTTC. Translation gives CSAILSYNEQFF. The J gene is TRBJ2-1, the V gene TRBV20-1; no reliable D call. Trimming took 4 bases from V and 1 from J, leaving 5 bases between them. CDR3 size: 12 residues. Looked up from germline, CDR1 is DFQATT and CDR2 is SNEGSKA (reference sequence).

With regard to this clonotype: This may arise from a read error, as a much more abundant clone is one base away. Written as DNA, the CDR3 is TGTGCCAGCAAACAGCGGGGGACCTACAATGAGCAGTTCTTC. Encoded protein: CASKQRGTYNEQFF. This chain links TRBV6-5 with TRBJ2-1; 8 bases agree with TRBD2. There are 14 residues in the CDR3. Looked up from germline, CDR1 is MNHEY and CDR2 is SVGAGI. With V trimmed by 7 bases and J by 2 bases, 4 bases remained unmatched.

This clonotype came up many times. This rearrangement joins TRBV20-1 to TRBJ1-2, with 8 nucleotides matching TRBD1. Germline V gives CDR1 DFQATT, CDR2 SNEGSKA (reference sequence). Unmatched junction bases numbered 5, after V lost 2 bases and J lost 3 bases. The CDR3 loop spans 14 amino acids. The CDR3 is CSARQGARHYGYTF. The DNA of the CDR3 is TGCAGTGCTAGACAGGGGGCGCGTCACTATGGCTACACCTTC.

As concerns this clonotype: Sequence at one end of the junction differs from germline and may be a read error. The V and J genes are TRBV19 and TRBJ1-3; D possibly corresponds to TRBD1 (6 bases). The germline gives CDR1 LNHDA, CDR2 SQIVND (reference sequence). This CDR3 has 16 amino acids. The CDR3 loop is CASKPRGADSGNTVYF. The DNA of the CDR3 is TGTGCCAGTAAACCGAGGGGGGCAGACTCTGGAAACACCGTATATTTT.

A word on this clonotype: With a much larger clone just one base away, this may be a read error. V gene TRBV12-3 or TRBV12-4 combines with J gene TRBJ1-2, with 9 nucleotides matching TRBD1. The ends lost 6 bases at V and 6 bases at J; junction bases unmatched: 11. The CDR3 is made up of 15 amino acids. The CDR3 DNA follows: TGTGCCAGCAGCCGAAGTACAGGGGGCGGGGATGGCTACACCTTC. This codes for CASSRSTGGGDGYTF.

The V call is TRBV7-9, the J call TRBJ1-5; D is ambiguous. Germline lookup yields CDR1 SEHNR and CDR2 FQNEAQ (reference sequence). The CDR3 totals 13 residues. V was trimmed by 5 bases and J by 11 bases, leaving 16 bases between them. The DNA of the CDR3 is TGTGCCAGCAGCCAAGATAGGGAAGAGACCCAGCATTTT. Its protein product is CASSQDREETQHF.

V gene TRBV27 combines with J gene TRBJ2-1; a weak D match, TRBD2 (6 bases). CDR1 and CDR2 from the germline V gene are MNHEY and SMNVEV (reference sequence). Trimming took off 3 bases at V and 9 bases at J, with 15 bases between the two ends. The CDR3 spans 14 residues. CDR3 nucleotides: TGTGCCAGCAGTTTCGGGACTCCAGGCGGTGAGCAGTTCTTC. Protein sequence: CASSFGTPGGEQFF.

This clonotype was counted ten times or more. CDR3 residues: CSATPWDSYEQYF. The CDR3 nucleotides read TGCAGTGCTACCCCGTGGGACTCCTACGAGCAGTACTTC. V usage is TRBV20-1 and J usage is TRBJ2-7; D unresolved. Germline V CDR1 and CDR2: DFQATT, SNEGSKA (reference sequence). This CDR3 has 13 amino acids. The V end lost 4 bases, the J end lost 0 bases, and 10 bases lay between the germline ends.

Ten or more counts support this clonotype. The chain links TRBV20-1 to TRBJ2-5, with D perhaps matching TRBD2 (7 bases). V was shortened by 6 bases and J by 2 bases, with 13 bases between the two germline ends. Per the germline V gene, CDR1 is DFQATT and CDR2 is SNEGSKA (reference sequence). This CDR3 spans 13 amino acids. The CDR3 DNA is TGCAGTGCCAGGGGAGGGGGTCAAGAGACCCAGTACTTC. Translated, it gives CSARGGGQETQYF.

This clonotype was recorded many times. The chain uses TRBV6-6 and TRBJ1-6; the D is unclear. From germline, CDR1 is MNHNY and CDR2 SVGAGI (reference sequence). The CDR3 runs 14 residues. V gave up 6 bases and J gave up 9 bases, with 15 bases separating them. The CDR3, as DNA: TGTGCCAGCAGCCTAACCGTTCGGGCTTCACCCCTCCACTTT. Protein product: CASSLTVRASPLHF.

This chain joins TRBV29-1 and TRBJ1-5, with unresolved D. CDR3 length: 11 residues. Trimming took off 7 bases at V and 6 bases at J, with 10 bases between the two ends. The germline gives CDR1 SQVTM, CDR2 ANQGSEA. CDR3 residues: CSDRAGQPQHF. In DNA, the CDR3 is TGCAGCGACCGGGCGGGTCAGCCCCAGCATTTT.

In its sample, this clonotype was seen many times. V is TRBV5-6 and J is TRBJ1-2, with D hard to call. CDR3 size: 17 residues. Germline V gene data show CDR1 as SGHDT and CDR2 as YYEEEE. Trimming removed 5 bases at V and 7 bases at J, with 27 bases between. The CDR3 region has the DNA TGTGCCAGCAGAAAATTCGCCGGAATTAGAGGTCGTGGTGGCTACACCTTC. Protein product: CASRKFAGIRGRGGYTF.

This clonotype came up many times. This chain links TRBV10-2 with TRBJ1-4; D uncertain. Germline-derived CDR1 and CDR2 are WSHSY and SAAADI. The CDR3 sequence is 15 residues long. Deletions cut 7 bases from V and 0 bases from J, with 12 bases between. The CDR3 region is CASTPGGATNEKLFF. The DNA for the CDR3 is TGCGCCAGCACCCCGGGTGGGGCAACTAATGAAAAACTGTTTTTT.

This clonotype was recorded many times. The chain employs TRBV12-3 or TRBV12-4 and TRBJ1-2, with D possibly matching TRBD1 (5 bases). V gave up 3 bases and J gave up 4 bases, with 12 bases separating them. This CDR3 has 14 amino acids. The CDR3 spells CASSLGQGFYGYTF. The DNA for the CDR3 is TGTGCCAGCAGTTTGGGTCAGGGATTCTATGGCTACACCTTC.

This clonotype was detected many times. The chain has TRBV7-3 and TRBJ2-3; D is unclear. Germline assignment: CDR1 SGHTA and CDR2 FQGTGA. The CDR3 spans 13 residues. Deletions cut 4 bases from V and 4 bases from J, with 9 bases between. The CDR3 DNA is TGTGCCAGCAGCTCTCTAGGGCCAGATACGCAGTATTTT. It specifies CASSSLGPDTQYF.

This clonotype has at least ten counts. J is TRBJ1-2 and V is TRBV12-3 or TRBV12-4; D remains ambiguous. V lost 5 bases and J lost 2, with 15 bases in between. CDR3 size: 15 residues. The CDR3 loop is CASSPPSTKNYGYTF. The CDR3 region has the DNA TGTGCCAGCAGTCCGCCTTCGACAAAGAACTATGGCTACACCTTC.

This clonotype appeared many times. The chain recombines TRBV7-8 with TRBJ2-7; D may be TRBD2 (6 bases). This CDR3 spans 13 amino acids. Germline CDR1 and CDR2: SGHVS and FQNEAQ. Between the trimmed V and J ends, which lost 9 bases and 0 bases, there was a span of 12 bases. This chain's CDR3 is CASNQGLSYEQYF. CDR3 sequence (DNA): TGTGCCAGTAACCAGGGACTCTCCTACGAGCAGTACTTC.

A note on this clonotype: This CDR3 is missing its conserved last phenylalanine or tryptophan, likely due to a read error. The J gene is TRBJ2-5, the V gene TRBV18; 8 nucleotides align to TRBD1. The CDR3 contains 15 residues. J gave up 3 bases and V 3 bases, and 6 bases lay outside the gene matches. In germline, CDR1 is KGHSH, CDR2 LQKENI. CDR3 region: CASSPRQGWEETQYL. In DNA, the CDR3 is TGTGCCAGCTCACCCCGACAGGGGTGGGAAGAGACCCAGTACCTC.

The V call is TRBV19, the J call TRBJ1-1, with D perhaps matching TRBD1 (5 bases). Germline-derived CDR1 and CDR2 are LNHDA and SQIVND (reference sequence). Trimming shortened V by 8 bases and J by 1 base, and 11 bases separated the two germline ends. This CDR3 is built from 13 residues. The CDR3 loop is CASGDRPNTEAFF. The CDR3 DNA reads as TGTGCCAGTGGGGACCGCCCGAACACTGAAGCTTTCTTT. The full variable domain, in which reference TRBV19 and TRBJ1-1 provide the parts outside the CDR3, is DGGITQSPKYLFRKEGQNVTLSCEQNLNHDAMYWYRQDPGQGLRLIYYSQIVNDFQKGDIAEGYSVSREKKESFPLTVTSAQKNPTAFYLCASGDRPNTEAFFGQGTRLTVV.

Points on this clonotype: One junction end does not reproduce the germline sequence, and a read error may be involved. The V and J genes are TRBV7-9 and TRBJ2-1; D is ambiguous. This CDR3 is 13 amino acids long. The germline gives CDR1 SEHNR, CDR2 FQNEAQ (reference sequence). In DNA, the CDR3 is TGTGCCAGCAGCTTAGGCGGCTACAATGGGCAGTTCTTC. Translated: CASSLGGYNGQFF.

This chain uses TRBV6-1 with TRBJ2-3; D remains unclear. Looked up from germline, CDR1 is MNHNS and CDR2 is SASEGT. This CDR3 contains 21 residues. V dropped 5 bases and J dropped 2 bases, with 32 bases sitting between them. The DNA for the CDR3 is TGTGCCAGCAGTTTGAGATGGCAGTATCTTTCTCGCTCCTATTCCACAGATACGCAGTATTTT. Residues: CASSLRWQYLSRSYSTDTQYF.

In this sample, this clonotype turned up a few times. This may stem from a read error, because a much larger clone lies one nucleotide away. The rearrangement joins TRBV13 to TRBJ2-3, with TRBD2 matching over 8 bases. There are 16 residues in the CDR3. Germline CDR1 reads PRHDT; CDR2 reads FYEKMQ (reference sequence). V dropped 2 bases and J dropped 5; count of bases not matched to a gene: 9. The CDR3 DNA follows: TGTGCCAGCAGCTTACTTGGGACTAGGACCTTAGATACGCAGTATTTT. It is translated as CASSLLGTRTLDTQYF.